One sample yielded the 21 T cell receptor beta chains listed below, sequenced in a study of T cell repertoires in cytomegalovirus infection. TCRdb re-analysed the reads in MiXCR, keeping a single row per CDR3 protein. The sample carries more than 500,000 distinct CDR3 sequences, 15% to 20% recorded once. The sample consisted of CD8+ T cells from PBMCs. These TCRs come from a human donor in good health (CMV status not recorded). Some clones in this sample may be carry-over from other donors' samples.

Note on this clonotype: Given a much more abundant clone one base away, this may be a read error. The CDR3 reads CASSCSISSGSVEETQYF. The CDR3 nucleotides are TGTGCCAGCAGTTGCTCCATTTCGAGCGGGAGTGTAGAGGAGACCCAGTACTTC. The V and J genes are TRBV6-5 and TRBJ2-5, with 8 bases identical to TRBD2. Germline V CDR1 and CDR2: MNHEY, SVGAGI. V trimming: 4 bases; J trimming: 5 bases; junction bases outside the gene matches: 18. There are 18 residues in the CDR3.

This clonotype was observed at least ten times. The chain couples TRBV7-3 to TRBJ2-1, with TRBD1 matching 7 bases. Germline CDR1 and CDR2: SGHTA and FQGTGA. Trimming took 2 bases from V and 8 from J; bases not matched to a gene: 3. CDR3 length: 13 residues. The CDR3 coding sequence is TGTGCCAGCAGCTTAGCAGGGGGAGATGAGCAGTTCTTC. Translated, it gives CASSLAGGDEQFF. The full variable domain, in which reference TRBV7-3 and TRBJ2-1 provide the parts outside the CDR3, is GAGVSQTPSNKVTEKGKYVELRCDPISGHTALYWYRQSLGQGPEFLIYFQGTGAADDSGLPNDRFFAVRPEGSVSTLKIQRTERGDSAVYLCASSLAGGDEQFFGPGTRLTVL.

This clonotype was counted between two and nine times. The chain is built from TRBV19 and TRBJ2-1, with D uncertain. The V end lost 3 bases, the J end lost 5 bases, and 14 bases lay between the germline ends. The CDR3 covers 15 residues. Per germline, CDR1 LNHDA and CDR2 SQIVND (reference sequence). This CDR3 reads CASSIFPNSHNEQFF. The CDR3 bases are TGTGCCAGTAGTATCTTTCCCAATAGCCACAATGAGCAGTTCTTC.

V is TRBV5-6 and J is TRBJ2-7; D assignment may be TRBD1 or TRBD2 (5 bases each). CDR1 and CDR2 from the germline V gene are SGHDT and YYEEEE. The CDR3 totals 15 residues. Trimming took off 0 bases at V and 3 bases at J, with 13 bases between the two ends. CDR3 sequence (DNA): TGTGCCAGCAGCTTGGTCATAGGGGAGCACTACGAGCAGTACTTC. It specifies CASSLVIGEHYEQYF.

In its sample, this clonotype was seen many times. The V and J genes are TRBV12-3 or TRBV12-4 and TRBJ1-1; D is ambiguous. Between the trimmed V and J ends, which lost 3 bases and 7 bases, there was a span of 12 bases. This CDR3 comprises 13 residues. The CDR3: CASSLTPQVEAFF. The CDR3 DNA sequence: TGTGCCAGCAGTTTGACCCCGCAGGTTGAAGCTTTCTTT.

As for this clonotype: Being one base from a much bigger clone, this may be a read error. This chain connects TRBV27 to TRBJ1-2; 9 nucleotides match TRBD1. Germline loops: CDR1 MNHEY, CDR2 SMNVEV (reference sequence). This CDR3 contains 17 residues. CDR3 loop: CASSLTGQGRSHYVYTF. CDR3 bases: TGTGCCAGCAGTTTAACGGGACAGGGAAGGTCCCACTATGTCTACACCTTC.

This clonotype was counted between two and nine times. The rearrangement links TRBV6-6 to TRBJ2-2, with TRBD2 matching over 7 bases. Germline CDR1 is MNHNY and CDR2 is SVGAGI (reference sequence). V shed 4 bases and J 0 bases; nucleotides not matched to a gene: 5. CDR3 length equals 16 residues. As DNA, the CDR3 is TGTGCCAGCAGTTCCCGGGGGGAGGCGAACACCGGGGAGCTGTTTTTT. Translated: CASSSRGEANTGELFF.

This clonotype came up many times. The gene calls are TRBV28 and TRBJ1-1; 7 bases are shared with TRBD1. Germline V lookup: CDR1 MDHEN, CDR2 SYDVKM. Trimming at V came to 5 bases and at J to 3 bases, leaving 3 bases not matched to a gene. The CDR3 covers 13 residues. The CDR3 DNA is TGTGCCAGCAGTCCCGGACAGGACACTGAAGCTTTCTTT. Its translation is CASSPGQDTEAFF. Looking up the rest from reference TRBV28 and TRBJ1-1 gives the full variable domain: DVKVTQSSRYLVKRTGEKVFLECVQDMDHENMFWYRQDPGLGLRLIYFSYDVKMKEKGDIPEGYSVSREKKERFSLILESASTNQTSMYLCASSPGQDTEAFFGQGTRLTVV.

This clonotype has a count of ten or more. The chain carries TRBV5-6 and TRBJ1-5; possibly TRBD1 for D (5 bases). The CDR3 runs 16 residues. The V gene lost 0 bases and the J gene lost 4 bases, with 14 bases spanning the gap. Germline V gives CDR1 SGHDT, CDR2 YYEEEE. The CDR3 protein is CASSLGAGGGNQPQHF. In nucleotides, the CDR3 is TGTGCCAGCAGCTTGGGGGCCGGGGGAGGGAATCAGCCCCAGCATTTT.

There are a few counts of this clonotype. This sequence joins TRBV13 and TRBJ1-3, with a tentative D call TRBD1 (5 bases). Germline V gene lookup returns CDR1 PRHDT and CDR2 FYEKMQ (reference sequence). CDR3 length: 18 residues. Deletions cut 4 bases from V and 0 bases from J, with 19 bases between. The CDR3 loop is CASSSRDWTSSSGNTIYF. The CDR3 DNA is TGTGCCAGCAGCTCGCGGGACTGGACTTCTAGCTCTGGAAACACCATATATTTT.

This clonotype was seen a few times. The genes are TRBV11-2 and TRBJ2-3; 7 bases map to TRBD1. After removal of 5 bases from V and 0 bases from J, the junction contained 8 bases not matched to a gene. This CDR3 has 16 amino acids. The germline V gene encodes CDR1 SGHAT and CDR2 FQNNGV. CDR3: CASSPTQGPSTDTQYF. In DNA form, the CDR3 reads TGTGCCAGCAGCCCGACACAGGGGCCTAGCACAGATACGCAGTATTTT.

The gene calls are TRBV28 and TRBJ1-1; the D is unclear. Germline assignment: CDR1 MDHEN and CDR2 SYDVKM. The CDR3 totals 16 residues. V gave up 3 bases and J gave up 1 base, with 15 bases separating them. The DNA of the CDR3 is TGTGCCAGCAGTTTGCCCCCCCCCGCAGAGAACACTGAAGCTTTCTTT. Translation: CASSLPPPAENTEAFF.

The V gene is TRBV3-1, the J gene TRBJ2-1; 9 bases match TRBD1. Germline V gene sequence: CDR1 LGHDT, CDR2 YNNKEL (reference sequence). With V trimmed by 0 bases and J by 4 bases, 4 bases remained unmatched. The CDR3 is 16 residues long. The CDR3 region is CASSQDHRGLYNEQFF. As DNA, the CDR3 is TGTGCCAGCAGCCAAGATCACAGGGGGCTTTACAATGAGCAGTTCTTC.

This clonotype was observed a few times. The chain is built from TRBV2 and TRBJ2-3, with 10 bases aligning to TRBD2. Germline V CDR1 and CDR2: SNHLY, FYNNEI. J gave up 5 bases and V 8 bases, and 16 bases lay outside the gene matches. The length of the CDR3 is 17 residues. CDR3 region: CASPGKGSGRARDTQYF. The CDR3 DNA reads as TGTGCCAGCCCCGGTAAAGGGAGCGGGAGGGCCAGAGATACGCAGTATTTT.

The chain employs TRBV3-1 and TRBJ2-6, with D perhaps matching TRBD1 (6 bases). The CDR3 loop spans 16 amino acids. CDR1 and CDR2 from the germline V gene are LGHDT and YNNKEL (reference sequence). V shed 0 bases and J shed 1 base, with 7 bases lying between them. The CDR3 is CASSQDRGSGANVLTF. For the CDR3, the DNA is TGTGCCAGCAGCCAAGATAGGGGGTCTGGGGCCAACGTCCTGACTTTC.

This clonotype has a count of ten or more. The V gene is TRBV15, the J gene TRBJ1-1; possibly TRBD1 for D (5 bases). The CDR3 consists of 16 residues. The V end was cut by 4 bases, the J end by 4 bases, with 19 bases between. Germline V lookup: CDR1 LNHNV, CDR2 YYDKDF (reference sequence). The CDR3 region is CATSTGGTHLATEAFF. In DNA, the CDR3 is TGTGCCACCAGCACGGGGGGGACCCATTTAGCCACTGAAGCTTTCTTT.

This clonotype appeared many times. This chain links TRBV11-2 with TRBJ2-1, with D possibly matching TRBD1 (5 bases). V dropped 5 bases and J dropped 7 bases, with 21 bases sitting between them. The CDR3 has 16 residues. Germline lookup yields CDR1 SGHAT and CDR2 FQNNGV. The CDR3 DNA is TGTGCCAGCAGCGTGGCTCAGGGCCCCGCTTGGAATGAGCAGTTCTTC. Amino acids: CASSVAQGPAWNEQFF. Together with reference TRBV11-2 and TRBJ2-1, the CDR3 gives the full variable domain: EAGVAQSPRYKIIEKRQSVAFWCNPISGHATLYWYQQILGQGPKLLIQFQNNGVVDDSQLPKDRFSAERLKGVDSTLKIQPAKLEDSAVYLCASSVAQGPAWNEQFFGPGTRLTVL.

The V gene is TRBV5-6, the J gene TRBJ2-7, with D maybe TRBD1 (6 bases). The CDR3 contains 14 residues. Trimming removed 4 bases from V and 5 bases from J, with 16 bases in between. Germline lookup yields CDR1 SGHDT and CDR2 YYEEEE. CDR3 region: CASSPGASAHEQYF. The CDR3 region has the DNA TGTGCCAGCAGCCCAGGGGCCTCAGCGCACGAGCAGTACTTC.

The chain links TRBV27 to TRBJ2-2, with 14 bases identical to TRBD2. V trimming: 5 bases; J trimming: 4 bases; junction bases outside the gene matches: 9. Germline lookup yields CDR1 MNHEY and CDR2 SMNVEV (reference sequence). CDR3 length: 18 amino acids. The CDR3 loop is CASSPWTSGRLVTGELFF. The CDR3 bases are TGTGCCAGCAGTCCGTGGACTAGCGGGAGGCTGGTCACCGGGGAGCTGTTTTTT.

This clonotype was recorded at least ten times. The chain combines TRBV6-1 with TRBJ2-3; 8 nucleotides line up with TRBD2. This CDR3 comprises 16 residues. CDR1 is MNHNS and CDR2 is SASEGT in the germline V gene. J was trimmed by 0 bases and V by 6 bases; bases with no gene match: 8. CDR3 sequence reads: CASRTSGPPSTDTQYF. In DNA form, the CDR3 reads TGTGCCAGCAGAACTAGCGGTCCTCCTAGCACAGATACGCAGTATTTT.

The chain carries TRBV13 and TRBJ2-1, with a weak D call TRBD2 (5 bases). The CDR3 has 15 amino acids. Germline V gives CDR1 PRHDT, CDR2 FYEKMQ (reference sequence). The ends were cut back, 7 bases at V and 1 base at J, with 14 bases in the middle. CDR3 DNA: TGTGCCAGCACCCCCCGCCGGGATTCCTACAATGAGCAGTTCTTC. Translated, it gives CASTPRRDSYNEQFF.